The following is a T cell receptor (beta chain) sequence with its context. Its target antigen remains unknown. Without the conserved terminal phenylalanine or tryptophan, this CDR3 likely stems from a read error. Because the CDR3's place on the DNA is in doubt, the DNA is left out and the CDR3 is given as listed by TCRdb. The entry originates in a study of T-cell memory formation after mild COVID-19 listed by TCRdb under 2021. As for the study more broadly: TCR sequence clusters from the two donors were largely donor specific. In two donors, T-cell clones that expanded and contracted after mild COVID-19 were followed by sequencing TCRalpha and TCRbeta repertoires longitudinally. The cohort was made up of two young adult volunteers, one female and one male, who were previously healthy. General conclusions and limits of the study: From day 15 to 85, contracting clones showed balanced CD4/CD8 phenotypes, whereas a second wave of clones that expanded from day 15 to 37 leaned towards CD4+. Contracting CD4+ clones were located mainly in the CM and EM memory subsets, whereas CD8+ clones were found to be enriched in EMRA. The detection of some responding clones in pre-infection memory suggests that pre-existing cross-reactive memory T cells joined the SARS-CoV-2 response. The second-wave clones that peaked on day 37 were not confirmed to be SARS-CoV-2 specific. Only a couple of mild cases were covered in the study, and larger cohorts including severe cases with pre-infection samples were considered necessary.

Ficoll-Paque density gradient centrifugation was used to isolate PBMCs. Data came from an Illumina NovaSeq 6000. cDNA libraries for TCRalpha and TCRbeta were prepared by 5'RACE using constant-segment primers, with sample barcodes and unique molecular identifiers added. RNA was extracted from every sample with Trizol reagent. The libraries were amplified in two PCR steps, and the second step added a second sample barcode and Illumina TruSeq adapters. Sequencing of libraries was performed on an Illumina NovaSeq with 2 x 150 bp paired-end reads. The original pipeline was this. The reads were demultiplexed and collapsed into UMI-guided consensus sequences using migec v1.2.7. Using mixcr v2.1.11, UMI consensuses were aligned to TRA and TRB V and J templates and then assembled into clonotypes. Clonotypes were classified as expanded or contracted when called significant by both edgeR and NoisET, with noise models trained on biological replicates. edgeR calls used a false discovery rate-adjusted p below 0.01 and a log2 fold-change threshold of 1. As an exploratory analysis of dynamics, max-normalized trajectories of the 1000 most abundant clonotypes were examined with PCA combined with hierarchical clustering. Separately sequenced CD4+ and CD8+ repertoires were used to assign the CD4 or CD8 phenotype of responding clones. TCRdb reanalyzed the raw reads on its own, using fastp at Q25 for trimming and MiXCR for clone calling, and kept in-frame beta chains. Every CDR3 protein is listed once, alongside the most common genes and DNA of its rows. In this record, the V and J calls reflect TCRdb's handling and not the investigators' own analysis. For this sample the table gives just under 550,000 distinct CDR3 sequences, of which 20% were detected only once. Of the sample, approximately 12% is held by the ten largest clones.

For CDR1 and CDR2, the germline V gene (reference sequence) lists DFQATT and SNEGSKA. Inclusive of both ends, the CDR3 amounts to 12 amino acids. This TCR derives from an adult woman who had mild COVID-19 (a few samples of this study predate the infection). The sample titles of this study are shuffled in the database, so cell type and time point are left out; the donor was told from shared clones. The chain couples TRBV20-1 to TRBJ2-7; the table gives TRBD2 as D, unverified against the DNA. Sequences were obtained from PBMCs or a T cell subset sorted from them (not recorded which). The CDR3 region reads CSAGLIGTAFFI.